Below, 14 T cell receptor beta chains from the same sample are listed, as sequenced in a study of human T cells and chemical hapten exposure. TCRdb reprocessed the RACE reads with MiXCR, giving one entry per CDR3 protein. Of some 400,000 distinct CDR3 sequences detected, 4% to 5.5% appear once; the ten largest clones hold 2% to 2.5%. Time point given: patch test 1, 2 weeks after DPC sensitization. The treatment: therapeutic diphenylcyclopropenone sensitization with weekly scalp DPC. The material sequenced was whole blood, taken in connection with sensitization to the hapten diphenylcyclopropenone (DPC). These receptors originate from a woman in her fifties or sixties with alopecia areata. Some clones in this sample may be carry-over from other donors' samples.

The chain couples TRBV7-2 to TRBJ2-1; 10 bases align to TRBD2. Trimming removed 1 base from V and 7 bases from J; junction bases left unmatched: 7. This CDR3 has 16 amino acids. Germline V gene data show CDR1 as SGHTA and CDR2 as FQGNSA. The CDR3: CASSLVASGSWNEQFF. The CDR3, as DNA: TGTGCCAGCAGCTTAGTGGCTAGCGGGAGCTGGAATGAGCAGTTCTTC.

Only a few counts were recorded for this clonotype. This sequence joins TRBV5-5 and TRBJ1-2; D possibly corresponds to TRBD1 (5 bases). The ends were cut back, 0 bases at V and 4 bases at J, with 13 bases in the middle. Germline CDR1 is SGHKS and CDR2 is YYEKEE (reference sequence). The CDR3 runs 15 residues. The DNA of the CDR3 is TGTGCCAGCAGCTTGGAATTGGGGCCCTTCTATGGCTACACCTTC. Translated, it gives CASSLELGPFYGYTF.

This clonotype was seen at least ten times. The CDR3 nucleotides are TGCGCCAGCAGCTTGGAACGGGCCACAGATACGCAGTATTTT. Translation: CASSLERATDTQYF. The chain is built from TRBV5-1 and TRBJ2-3; no clear D. Trimming stripped 0 bases from V and 2 bases from J, with 7 bases between. Germline V gene data show CDR1 as SGHRS and CDR2 as YFSETQ. CDR3 length equals 14 residues.

This clonotype was seen at least ten times. The chain links TRBV3-1 to TRBJ1-3; 9 nucleotides align to TRBD1. The CDR3 has 17 residues. Unmatched junction bases numbered 7, after V lost 4 bases and J lost 0 bases. CDR1 LGHDT and CDR2 YNNKEL come from the germline V gene (reference sequence). The CDR3 DNA is TGTGCCAGCAGCCGAGGACAGGGGCAAAGCTCTGGAAACACCATATATTTT. Encoded protein: CASSRGQGQSSGNTIYF.

The rearrangement joins TRBV6-1 to TRBJ2-7; D call uncertain. CDR3 length: 13 amino acids. From germline, CDR1 is MNHNS and CDR2 SASEGT. Trimming left V 4 bases short and J 4 bases short, with 11 bases between. The DNA for the CDR3 is TGTGCCAGCAGTGGATTCGGTGGATACGAGCAGTACTTC. It encodes CASSGFGGYEQYF.

This clonotype was seen repeatedly, ten times or more. V is TRBV6-5 and J is TRBJ2-5, with D possibly being TRBD2 (6 bases). The CDR3 contains 14 residues. Germline V gives CDR1 MNHEY, CDR2 SVGAGI. The V end lost 5 bases, the J end lost 2 bases, and 12 bases lay between the germline ends. Here the CDR3 reads CASSPRAGQETQYF. CDR3 sequence (DNA): TGTGCCAGCAGTCCCCGGGCGGGGCAAGAGACCCAGTACTTC.

This rearrangement joins TRBV15 to TRBJ1-5, with D possibly matching TRBD1 (6 bases). The CDR3 consists of 14 residues. Between the trimmed V and J ends, which lost 8 bases and 4 bases, there was a span of 15 bases. CDR1 and CDR2 (germline): LNHNV, YYDKDF (reference sequence). The CDR3: CATFTRGPNQPQHF. In DNA form, the CDR3 reads TGTGCCACCTTTACCAGGGGCCCTAATCAGCCCCAGCATTTT.

This clonotype showed up just a few times. The genes are TRBV3-1 and TRBJ2-3; TRBD2 matches at 7 bases. V was pared by 0 bases and J by 2 bases, with 2 bases of the junction left unmatched. Germline loops: CDR1 LGHDT, CDR2 YNNKEL (reference sequence). This CDR3 region has 15 residues. The CDR3 coding sequence is TGTGCCAGCAGCCAAGACGGGGGGATCACAGATACGCAGTATTTT. Residues: CASSQDGGITDTQYF.

This clonotype has ten or more counts. The chain recombines TRBV18 with TRBJ2-3; no clear D. Germline CDR1 is KGHSH and CDR2 is LQKENI. The CDR3 runs to 14 residues. Trimming removed 0 bases from V and 0 bases from J, with 4 bases in between. CDR3 sequence reads: CASSPPESTDTQYF. The CDR3 DNA follows: TGTGCCAGCTCACCACCGGAAAGCACAGATACGCAGTATTTT.

The chain recombines TRBV28 with TRBJ2-7; D is uncertain. The length of the CDR3 is 14 residues. Germline V lookup: CDR1 MDHEN, CDR2 SYDVKM. V was pared by 7 bases and J by 5 bases, with 18 bases between. In DNA, the CDR3 is TGTGCCAGCACCCCCCGTGGGCGATTAGACGAGCAGTACTTC. It is translated as CASTPRGRLDEQYF.

This clonotype was detected many times. The rearrangement uses TRBV27 and TRBJ2-6; D might be TRBD1 or TRBD2, each matching 5 bases. This CDR3 spans 17 amino acids. Trimming left V 6 bases short and J 4 bases short, with 19 bases between. Germline loops: CDR1 MNHEY, CDR2 SMNVEV (reference sequence). The CDR3 region is CASSRPPFEGGANVLTF. As DNA, the CDR3 is TGTGCCAGCAGCCGGCCCCCTTTTGAGGGGGGGGCCAACGTCCTGACTTTC. The whole variable domain, remainder taken from reference TRBV27 and TRBJ2-6, is EAQVTQNPRYLITVTGKKLTVTCSQNMNHEYMSWYRQDPGLGLRQIYYSMNVEVTDKGDVPEGYKVSRKEKRNFPLILESPSPNQTSLYFCASSRPPFEGGANVLTFGAGSRLTVL.

In this sample, this clonotype turned up many times. This sequence joins TRBV6-2 or TRBV6-3 and TRBJ1-1; D gene unclear. CDR1 MNHEY and CDR2 SVGEGT come from the germline V gene. The CDR3 runs to 11 residues. Between the trimmed V and J ends, which lost 6 bases and 7 bases, there was a span of 9 bases. The CDR3 sequence is CASSDTREAFF. CDR3 bases: TGTGCCAGCAGCGATACACGTGAAGCTTTCTTT.

V gene TRBV6-1 combines with J gene TRBJ1-1; no clear D. The V end was cut by 7 bases, the J end by 0 bases, with 15 bases between. The CDR3 has 15 amino acids. The germline V gene encodes CDR1 MNHNS and CDR2 SASEGT. In DNA, the CDR3 is TGTGCCAGCACGCCCCCACAACTCATGAACACTGAAGCTTTCTTT. It is translated as CASTPPQLMNTEAFF.

This clonotype has at least ten counts. The J gene is TRBJ1-1, the V gene TRBV5-1, with 8 nucleotides matching TRBD1. CDR1 and CDR2 from the germline V gene are SGHRS and YFSETQ. The ends lost 2 bases at V and 11 bases at J; junction bases unmatched: 8. CDR3 length: 13 residues. The CDR3 loop reads CASSFRDRSPAFF. DNA of the CDR3: TGCGCCAGCAGCTTCCGGGACAGGTCCCCGGCTTTCTTT.